The TCR beta chain under discussion was sequenced for a study of patients and donors after allogeneic stem cell transplantation. Germline V CDR1 and CDR2: MGHDK, SYGVNS. V lost 7 bases to trimming and J lost 3 bases, with 11 bases between them. CDR3 length equals 13 residues. There are many counts of this clonotype. TCRdb itself ran the RT-PCR reads through MiXCR, one entry per CDR3 protein. The sample lists a few hundred thousand distinct CDR3 sequences; roughly an eighth were seen once. The chain recombines TRBV25-1 with TRBJ2-3, with D perhaps matching TRBD1 or TRBD2 (6 bases each). Sequenced: blood, either unsorted or a sorted T cell fraction (not recorded which). The origin of this receptor is a human donor who was either an allogeneic HSCT recipient or a stem cell or donor lymphocyte infusion donor (not recorded which). It is not recorded whose cells these are; they may come from a transplant donor. The CDR3 loop reads CASKGGGTDTQYF. The CDR3 coding sequence is TGTGCCAGCAAGGGGGGCGGTACAGATACGCAGTATTTT.